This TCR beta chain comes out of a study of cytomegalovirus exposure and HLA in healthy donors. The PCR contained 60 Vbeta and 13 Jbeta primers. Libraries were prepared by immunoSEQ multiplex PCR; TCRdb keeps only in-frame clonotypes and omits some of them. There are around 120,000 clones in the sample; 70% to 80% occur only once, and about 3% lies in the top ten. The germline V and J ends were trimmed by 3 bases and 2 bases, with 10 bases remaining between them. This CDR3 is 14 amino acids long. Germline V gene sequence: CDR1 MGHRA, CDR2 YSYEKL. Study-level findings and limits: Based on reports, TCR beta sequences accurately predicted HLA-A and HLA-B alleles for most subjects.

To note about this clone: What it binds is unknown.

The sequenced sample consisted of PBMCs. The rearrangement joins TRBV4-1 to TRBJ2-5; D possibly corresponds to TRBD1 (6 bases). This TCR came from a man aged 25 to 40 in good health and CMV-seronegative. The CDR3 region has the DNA TGCGCCAGCAGCCAGACGGGACAACAAGAGACCCAGTACTTC. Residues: CASSQTGQQETQYF.